Below, 27 T cell receptor beta chains from the same sample are listed, as sequenced in a study of blood T cell repertoires in COVID-19. Using immunoSEQ multiplex PCR, the repertoire was profiled, and TCRdb retains in-frame clones only, with some absent. The table lists around 180,000 clones, about 86% of them singletons. Source material: peripheral blood. These receptors all stem from a man between 65 and 80 years old with active or convalescent COVID-19.

The chain carries TRBV7-7 and TRBJ2-1, with D possibly matching TRBD1 (5 bases). From germline, CDR1 is SSHAT and CDR2 FNYEAQ (reference sequence). This CDR3 spans 15 amino acids. The V end was cut by 1 base, the J end by 9 bases, with 16 bases between. CDR3: CASSLVTGRVGEQFF. DNA of the CDR3: TGTGCCAGCAGCTTAGTTACAGGTCGAGTTGGTGAGCAGTTCTTC.

This chain connects TRBV4-1 to TRBJ1-2; D unresolved. CDR3 length: 16 residues. V was shortened by 1 base and J by 5 bases, with 17 bases between the two germline ends. Per germline, CDR1 MGHRA and CDR2 YSYEKL. The CDR3 loop reads CASSQGVVGREYGYTF. The CDR3 coding sequence is TGCGCCAGCAGCCAAGGGGTGGTAGGGAGAGAATATGGCTACACCTTC.

J is TRBJ2-3 and V is TRBV14; D gene ambiguous. This CDR3 is 14 amino acids long. Germline V gene sequence: CDR1 SGHDN, CDR2 FVKESK. Trimming pared 0 bases from V and 2 bases from J, leaving 6 bases between. The CDR3 DNA reads TGTGCCAGCAGCCAAGAGACACTCACAGATACGCAGTATTTT. Protein sequence: CASSQETLTDTQYF.

The chain links TRBV18 to TRBJ1-2, with TRBD1 matching over 7 bases. V lost 4 bases, J lost 6 bases, and 11 bases stayed unmatched. The CDR3 is 15 residues long. Per germline, CDR1 KGHSH and CDR2 LQKENI. CDR3 nucleotide sequence: TGTGCCAGCTCACTACCACAGGGGAAAGTCCATGGCTACACCTTC. Translation: CASSLPQGKVHGYTF.

V gene TRBV2 combines with J gene TRBJ2-3, with a weak D call TRBD1 (5 bases). CDR3 length: 14 amino acids. V lost 8 bases and J lost 6, with 18 bases in between. Germline V gene data show CDR1 as SNHLY and CDR2 as FYNNEI. CDR3 in DNA: TGTGCCAGCCCCCCAGGTAGCCCAGGGGATACGCAGTATTTT. It codes for CASPPGSPGDTQYF. The full variable domain, with the rest looked up from reference TRBV2 and TRBJ2-3, is EPEVTQTPSHQVTQMGQEVILRCVPISNHLYFYWYRQILGQKVEFLVSFYNNEISEKSEIFDDQFSVERPDGSNFTLKIRSTKLEDSAMYFCASPPGSPGDTQYFGPGTRLTVL.

The chain uses TRBV24-1 and TRBJ1-1, with a tentative D call TRBD1 (6 bases). CDR1 and CDR2 from the germline V gene are KGHDR and SFDVKD. Trimming left V 1 base short and J 5 bases short, with 7 bases between. This CDR3 is 13 amino acids long. The CDR3 region is CATSDFGQTEAFF. The CDR3 region has the DNA TGTGCCACCAGTGATTTTGGACAGACTGAAGCTTTCTTT.

The chain recombines TRBV7-6 with TRBJ1-6; D is unresolved. CDR3 size: 15 residues. V lost 0 bases, J lost 7 bases, and 10 bases lay in between. The V gene's germline CDR1 is SGHVS and CDR2 FNYEAQ. CDR3 loop: CASSLAGQANSPLHF. DNA of the CDR3: TGTGCCAGCAGCTTAGCAGGCCAGGCCAATTCACCCCTCCACTTT.

The chain links TRBV5-6 to TRBJ1-3, with TRBD1 matching 8 bases. CDR1 is SGHDT and CDR2 is YYEEEE in the germline V gene. The V gene end was trimmed by 3 bases and the J gene end by 4 bases; junction bases not matched to a gene: 3. CDR3 length: 14 amino acids. CDR3 nucleotide sequence: TGTGCCAGCAGCTCCCGACAGGGGGGAAACACCATATATTTT. This gives the protein CASSSRQGGNTIYF.

The sample holds a few counts of this clone. The V and J genes are TRBV7-2 and TRBJ2-6; a weak D match, TRBD1 (5 bases). The length of the CDR3 is 16 residues. Trimming cost V 1 base and J 0 bases, with 7 bases left between them. Germline V lookup: CDR1 SGHTA, CDR2 FQGNSA. Written as DNA, the CDR3 is TGTGCCAGCAGCTTAGGCAGGGTCTCTGGGGCCAACGTCCTGACTTTC. It encodes CASSLGRVSGANVLTF.

The J gene is TRBJ1-2, the V gene TRBV3-1 (or the pseudogene TRBV3-2); D unclear. Germline CDR1 and CDR2: LGHDT and YNNKEL (reference sequence). This CDR3 has 13 residues. The V gene lost 2 bases and the J gene lost 8 bases, with 12 bases spanning the gap. The CDR3 sequence: CASSQSGERGYTF. DNA of the CDR3: TGTGCCAGCAGCCAATCGGGTGAGCGGGGCTACACCTTC.

This clone has just one count. This sequence joins TRBV5-1 and TRBJ2-7, with TRBD2 identical over 7 bases. This CDR3 comprises 14 residues. CDR1 is SGHRS, CDR2 YFSETQ, per germline. The J segment lost 5 bases and the V segment lost 0 bases, leaving 5 bases of the junction unmatched. The CDR3 DNA reads TGCGCCAGCAGCTTGGTTGCGGGAGCCGACGAGCAGTACTTC. This translates into CASSLVAGADEQYF.

This rearrangement joins TRBV11-2 to TRBJ2-7, with a tentative D call TRBD2 (7 bases). V lost 0 bases and J 2 bases, leaving 14 bases between the germline ends. The CDR3 contains 16 residues. Germline CDR1 reads SGHAT; CDR2 reads FQNNGV. CDR3 protein: CASSLDHRGGTYEQYF. Written as DNA, the CDR3 is TGTGCCAGCAGCTTAGATCATAGGGGGGGGACCTACGAGCAGTACTTC.

V usage is TRBV13 and J usage is TRBJ2-3, with TRBD1 identical over 8 bases. This CDR3 region has 15 residues. V lost 0 bases, J lost 2 bases, and 1 base stayed unmatched. Germline V gene data show CDR1 as PRHDT and CDR2 as FYEKMQ (reference sequence). The CDR3 DNA sequence: TGTGCCAGCAGCTTAGGGGACAGGGACACAGATACGCAGTATTTT. Translation: CASSLGDRDTDTQYF.

The J gene is TRBJ2-3, the V gene TRBV19; 11 bases fit TRBD2. Per the germline V gene, CDR1 is LNHDA and CDR2 is SQIVND (reference sequence). With V trimmed by 9 bases and J by 3 bases, 2 bases remained unmatched. The CDR3 covers 13 residues. Here the CDR3 reads CASRTSGTDTQYF. The CDR3 DNA follows: TGTGCCAGCCGGACTAGCGGGACAGATACGCAGTATTTT.

This clone has a single count. The chain carries TRBV29-1 and TRBJ1-1; D gene unclear. This CDR3 is 11 amino acids long. V gave up 4 bases and J gave up 3 bases, with 6 bases separating them. Per the germline V gene, CDR1 is SQVTM and CDR2 is ANQGSEA. The CDR3, as DNA: TGCAGCGTTGGGGCTGACACTGAAGCTTTCTTT. It encodes CSVGADTEAFF.

The chain has TRBV28 and TRBJ1-6, with 8 bases identical to TRBD1. The CDR3 covers 16 residues. Looked up from germline, CDR1 is MDHEN and CDR2 is SYDVKM. Unmatched junction bases numbered 7, after V lost 4 bases and J lost 5 bases. The CDR3 region has the DNA TGTGCCAGCAGTTCCCAGGGGGCGCGGCATAATTCACCCCTCCACTTT. Protein product: CASSSQGARHNSPLHF.

The chain carries TRBV5-4 and TRBJ1-3, with D hard to call. Germline loops: CDR1 SGHNT, CDR2 YYREEE (reference sequence). There are 17 residues in the CDR3. V dropped 0 bases and J dropped 0 bases, with 13 bases sitting between them. CDR3 in DNA: TGTGCCAGCAGCTTGGGCGGCCGAACCGTCTCTGGAAACACCATATATTTT. It encodes CASSLGGRTVSGNTIYF.

This rearrangement joins TRBV11-3 to TRBJ1-1, with D unresolved. The CDR3 is made up of 15 amino acids. The germline V gene encodes CDR1 SGHNT and CDR2 YENEEA. Trimming cost V 1 base and J 0 bases, with 9 bases left between them. This CDR3 reads CASSLGGVMNTEAFF. The CDR3 DNA reads as TGTGCCAGCAGCTTAGGAGGAGTTATGAACACTGAAGCTTTCTTT.

The chain uses TRBV3-1 (or the pseudogene TRBV3-2) and TRBJ1-2; D gene unclear. Trimming removed 2 bases from V and 4 bases from J, with 11 bases in between. Germline CDR1 is LGHDT and CDR2 is YNNKEL (reference sequence). The CDR3 totals 14 residues. CDR3 DNA sequence: TGTGCCAGCAGCCAAAATACAGCTCGCTATGGCTACACCTTC. Residues: CASSQNTARYGYTF.

The chain joins TRBV28 to TRBJ2-1, with 11 nucleotides matching TRBD2. Germline loops: CDR1 MDHEN, CDR2 SYDVKM. The CDR3 length is 16 residues. Trimming removed 0 bases from V and 5 bases from J; junction bases left unmatched: 3. The CDR3 DNA reads TGTGCCAGCAGTTTATGGACTAGCGGGGACCACAATGAGCAGTTCTTC. Translation: CASSLWTSGDHNEQFF.

The chain has TRBV30 and TRBJ1-4; no clear D gene. V lost 0 bases to trimming and J lost 8 bases, with 25 bases between them. CDR1 and CDR2 from the germline V gene are GTSNPN and SVGIG (reference sequence). The CDR3 sequence is 18 residues long. In DNA form, the CDR3 reads TGTGCCTGGAGTGTAAAAGCGGTTTCTACTTGGGGAGGGGAAAAACTGTTTTTT. It translates to CAWSVKAVSTWGGEKLFF.

The J gene is TRBJ2-7, the V gene TRBV7-9; a possible D gene is TRBD2 (5 bases). Per germline, CDR1 SEHNR and CDR2 FQNEAQ (reference sequence). The ends were cut back, 4 bases at V and 6 bases at J, with 10 bases in the middle. The CDR3 loop spans 12 amino acids. CDR3 coding DNA: TGTGCCAGCAGCTCTCGGGGATTCGAGCAGTACTTC. Translation: CASSSRGFEQYF.

The rearrangement links TRBV7-3 to TRBJ2-1; tentative D call: TRBD2 (5 bases). The germline V and J ends were trimmed by 5 bases and 6 bases, with 14 bases remaining between them. The CDR3 is 14 residues long. Germline loops: CDR1 SGHTA, CDR2 FQGTGA. CDR3 in DNA: TGTGCCAGCAGCCCTGACGGACTCCTCAATGAGCAGTTCTTC. It codes for CASSPDGLLNEQFF.

The chain couples TRBV4-3 to TRBJ1-1; D unclear. Trimming stripped 0 bases from V and 2 bases from J, with 7 bases between. This CDR3 contains 14 residues. In germline, CDR1 is LGHNA, CDR2 YSLEER. CDR3 in amino acids: CASSQDHLNTEAFF. As DNA, the CDR3 is TGCGCCAGCAGCCAAGACCACCTAAACACTGAAGCTTTCTTT.

The chain has TRBV4-2 and TRBJ1-1; the D gene is possibly TRBD1 (5 bases). CDR3 length equals 15 residues. CDR1 LGHNA and CDR2 YNFKEQ come from the germline V gene. The V and J ends lost 0 bases and 2 bases respectively, with 10 bases between them. The CDR3 bases are TGTGCCAGCAGCCAAGATGGGGGGAGAAACACTGAAGCTTTCTTT. This translates into CASSQDGGRNTEAFF.

The chain carries TRBV19 and TRBJ2-3, with D possibly being TRBD2 (7 bases). CDR1 is LNHDA and CDR2 is SQIVND in the germline V gene (reference sequence). Deletions cut 9 bases from V and 7 bases from J, with 11 bases between. CDR3 length: 11 residues. Written as DNA, the CDR3 is TGTGCCAGCGGGGGGCCCCATACGCAGTATTTT. Encoded protein: CASGGPHTQYF.

The J gene is TRBJ1-6, the V gene TRBV7-8, with D hard to call. The ends were cut back, 6 bases at V and 9 bases at J, with 12 bases in the middle. CDR1 SGHVS and CDR2 FQNEAQ come from the germline V gene. The CDR3 totals 13 residues. CDR3 loop: CASRRSPVSPLHF. Written as DNA, the CDR3 is TGTGCCAGCAGACGATCCCCCGTTTCACCCCTCCACTTT. The entire variable domain, with the rest obtained from reference TRBV7-8 and TRBJ1-6, is as follows: GAGVSQSPRYKVAKRGQDVALRCDPISGHVSLFWYQQALGQGPEFLTYFQNEAQLDKSGLPSDRFFAERPEGSVSTLKIQRTQQEDSAVYLCASRRSPVSPLHFGNGTRLTVT.